These T cell receptor beta chains were read from a single sample in a study of T-cell memory formation after mild COVID-19. In TCRdb, the 5' RACE reads were re-called with MiXCR into one record per CDR3 protein. The repertoire holds 450,000 to 700,000 distinct CDR3 sequences, with 15% to 20% as singletons. Sequenced sample: PBMCs or a T cell subset sorted from them (not recorded which). Receptors were obtained from an adult woman who had mild COVID-19 (a few samples of this study predate the infection). Cell type and time point are not known. Both conserved end residues are part of each CDR3. D genes are given only for firm matches. A row's size may be missing; if present it is once, few, many or a size class.

clone size	J gene	V gene	D gene	CDR3 DNA	CDR3 protein
-	TRBJ2-3	TRBV19	TRBD2	TGTGCCAGTAGGACTAGCGGGAGGGAGACAGATACGCAGTATTTT	CASRTSGRETDTQYF
few	TRBJ2-7	TRBV5-5	TRBD1	TGTGCCAGCAACCCGGGACAGGGGATCTACGAGCAGTACTTC	CASNPGQGIYEQYF
-	TRBJ2-1	TRBV27	-	TGTGCCAGCAGTTTATCTGAGAACGACTTCACCCGCCGAAACAGGGAATACAATGAGCAGTTCTTC	CASSLSENDFTRRNREYNEQFF
-	TRBJ2-1	TRBV20-1	TRBD2	TGCAGTGCTAGAGGGACTAGCGGGTCCTCAGGGGAGCAGTTCTTC	CSARGTSGSSGEQFF
few	TRBJ1-1	TRBV5-1	TRBD1	TGCGCCAGCAGGACAGGGGGCGAGGTGAACACTGAAGCTTTCTTT	CASRTGGEVNTEAFF
few	TRBJ1-4	TRBV6-2/TRBV6-3	-	TGTGCCAGCAGTTCCCTACCACCGGAGGGAGAAAAACTGTTTTTT	CASSSLPPEGEKLFF
-	TRBJ2-2	TRBV7-6	-	TGTGCCAGCACCCTTTCCCCAACAGCTAAAATCGGGGAGCTGTTTTTT	CASTLSPTAKIGELFF
-	TRBJ2-1	TRBV7-2	TRBD1	TGTGCCAGCAGCTTGGGACAGGGGGTGTACAATGAGCAGTTCTTC	CASSLGQGVYNEQFF
-	TRBJ2-7	TRBV20-1	TRBD2	TGCAGTGCAAGGCCTAGCGGGGGGTACGAGCAGTACTTC	CSARPSGGYEQYF
few	TRBJ2-7	TRBV12-3/TRBV12-4	-	TGTGCCAGCAGTGAGATCGGCGAGCAGTACTTC	CASSEIGEQYF
few	TRBJ2-7	TRBV9	-	TGTGCCAGCAGCGTAGGAGTAGGCGAGCAGTACTTC	CASSVGVGEQYF
-	TRBJ2-4	TRBV13	-	TGTGCCAGCAGCTTAGGGAGTCTAGGGTCCATAGCCAAAAACATTCAGTACTTC	CASSLGSLGSIAKNIQYF
few	TRBJ2-3	TRBV7-9	-	TGTGCCAGCAGCTCCACGGCCGCAGATACGCAGTATTTT	CASSSTAADTQYF
few	TRBJ1-2	TRBV7-9	-	TGTGCCAGCAGCTTAGCGGGGAGACCTGGCTACACCTTC	CASSLAGRPGYTF
few	TRBJ2-3	TRBV20-1	TRBD2	TGCAGTGCTAGAGATCAACCGGGACTAGCGGGATCAGATACGCAGTATTTT	CSARDQPGLAGSDTQYF
few	TRBJ2-1	TRBV11-3	TRBD2	TGTGCCAGCAGCTTAGGACGGACTAGCGGGGACTTTTCCTACAATGAGCAGTTCTTC	CASSLGRTSGDFSYNEQFF
few	TRBJ1-2	TRBV27	-	TGTGCCAGCAGTTTAAGGGAGGACAGCTATGGCTACACCTTC	CASSLREDSYGYTF
many	TRBJ2-1	TRBV25-1	-	TGTGCCAGCAGGCAAGGAGTTGAGCAGTTCTTC	CASRQGVEQFF